This T cell receptor beta chain was identified during a study of response to subunit inactivated influenza vaccine. Via MiXCR, TCRdb re-called the RT-PCR reads, giving one row per CDR3 protein. The repertoire includes about 570,000 distinct CDR3 sequences, 12% of them detected once, and approximately 10% sits in the top ten. General observations from the study: After each seasonal influenza vaccination, few new T cells are recruited, the authors suggested.

In regard to this clonotype: Its antigen is not identified.

The sequence derives from a man aged 45-65 years who received an inactivated influenza vaccine. The source material was PBMCs from blood, sampled on the day of vaccination.

The CDR3 DNA is TGTGCCAGCAGCGTAGTGTCAGGACCTCAAGAGACCCAGTACTTC. It codes for CASSVVSGPQETQYF. The chain recombines TRBV9 with TRBJ2-5; no reliable D call. CDR3 length: 15 residues. V lost 0 bases and J lost 2, with 11 bases in between. The germline V gene encodes CDR1 SGDLS and CDR2 YYNGEE.